This TCR beta chain was recovered during a study of shared clonotypes between healthy human individuals. Concerning this clone: Its antigen is still unknown. At one end, the junction sequence differs from germline, possibly due to a read error.

General study points: The generation probabilities recorded for non-shared clonotypes fell below those of clonotypes shared by all four donors.

Germline-derived CDR1 and CDR2 are SGHTA and FQGNSA. This CDR3 is built from 13 residues. Assay used: immunoSEQ multiplex PCR; TCRdb lists only in-frame clones, some missing. The data show roughly 2 million clones, with 85% to 95% seen just once and roughly 0.13% held by the top ten. Donors had no recently reported acute infections or vaccinations and were HIV-negative. Into CD45RA+ naive and CD45RA-negative memory subsets, the CD4+ cells were split. The sequenced sample consisted of naive CD4+ T cells sorted from blood. Subset here: CD45RA+ positively selected. The source is a man aged 18-30 years in good health. The J gene is TRBJ1-2, the V gene TRBV7-2; TRBD1 matches 8 bases. CDR3 sequence reads: CASSFGQGVSFAF. CDR3 nucleotide sequence: TGTGCCAGCAGTTTCGGACAGGGCGTTTCCTTTGCCTTC.